This T cell receptor (beta chain) was captured by sequencing in a study of T cell repertoires in ileal Crohn's disease. In the study overall: About half received postoperative treatment, roughly ten with thiopurines and around 18 anti-TNF. Study-wide results and limits: Compared with CD4 T cells, sorted CD8 cells carried more expanded clones.

As concerns this clone: Its antigen is unknown.

Sequencing used immunoSEQ multiplex PCR; TCRdb keeps in-frame clones, though not all of them. The table has over 25,000 clones, around three quarters seen once. The CDR3 has 15 amino acids. Germline assignment: CDR1 MNHNS and CDR2 SASEGT. V was clipped by 6 bases and J by 4 bases, with 18 bases between them. J is TRBJ1-2 and V is TRBV6-1; D perhaps matches TRBD1 (6 bases). This receptor was identified in an adult with Crohn's disease. Sequenced sample: ileal tissue. DNA of the CDR3: TGTGCCAGCAGGCCGACAGGAAGCCTAATCTATGGCTACACCTTC. Protein sequence: CASRPTGSLIYGYTF.